This T cell receptor (beta chain) emerged from a study of OX40 agonist ivuxolimab in advanced cancers. Concerning this clone itself: Antigen unknown.

Study-level findings and limits: Clonal expansion was among the lowest in partial responders at 0.1-3.0 mg/kg, especially CD8+.

Produced via immunoSEQ multiplex PCR; TCRdb's table is partial and in-frame only. The sample includes roughly 34,000 clones, approximately 90% of them seen just once. V lost 4 bases, J lost 10 bases, and 10 bases stayed unmatched. The germline V gene has CDR1 SGHTA and CDR2 FQGTGA. This CDR3 spans 15 amino acids. The material was CD4+ or CD8+ T cells sorted from blood, obtained in a trial of the OX40 agonist ivuxolimab. The receptor's source is an adult with an advanced solid tumor such as melanoma, head and neck, liver or kidney cancer. The chain has TRBV7-3 and TRBJ2-4, with 10 bases fitting TRBD1. Here the CDR3 DNA reads TGTGCCAGCAGCTCGACCGGGACAGGGGCCCAAATTCAGTACTTC. Its protein product is CASSSTGTGAQIQYF.